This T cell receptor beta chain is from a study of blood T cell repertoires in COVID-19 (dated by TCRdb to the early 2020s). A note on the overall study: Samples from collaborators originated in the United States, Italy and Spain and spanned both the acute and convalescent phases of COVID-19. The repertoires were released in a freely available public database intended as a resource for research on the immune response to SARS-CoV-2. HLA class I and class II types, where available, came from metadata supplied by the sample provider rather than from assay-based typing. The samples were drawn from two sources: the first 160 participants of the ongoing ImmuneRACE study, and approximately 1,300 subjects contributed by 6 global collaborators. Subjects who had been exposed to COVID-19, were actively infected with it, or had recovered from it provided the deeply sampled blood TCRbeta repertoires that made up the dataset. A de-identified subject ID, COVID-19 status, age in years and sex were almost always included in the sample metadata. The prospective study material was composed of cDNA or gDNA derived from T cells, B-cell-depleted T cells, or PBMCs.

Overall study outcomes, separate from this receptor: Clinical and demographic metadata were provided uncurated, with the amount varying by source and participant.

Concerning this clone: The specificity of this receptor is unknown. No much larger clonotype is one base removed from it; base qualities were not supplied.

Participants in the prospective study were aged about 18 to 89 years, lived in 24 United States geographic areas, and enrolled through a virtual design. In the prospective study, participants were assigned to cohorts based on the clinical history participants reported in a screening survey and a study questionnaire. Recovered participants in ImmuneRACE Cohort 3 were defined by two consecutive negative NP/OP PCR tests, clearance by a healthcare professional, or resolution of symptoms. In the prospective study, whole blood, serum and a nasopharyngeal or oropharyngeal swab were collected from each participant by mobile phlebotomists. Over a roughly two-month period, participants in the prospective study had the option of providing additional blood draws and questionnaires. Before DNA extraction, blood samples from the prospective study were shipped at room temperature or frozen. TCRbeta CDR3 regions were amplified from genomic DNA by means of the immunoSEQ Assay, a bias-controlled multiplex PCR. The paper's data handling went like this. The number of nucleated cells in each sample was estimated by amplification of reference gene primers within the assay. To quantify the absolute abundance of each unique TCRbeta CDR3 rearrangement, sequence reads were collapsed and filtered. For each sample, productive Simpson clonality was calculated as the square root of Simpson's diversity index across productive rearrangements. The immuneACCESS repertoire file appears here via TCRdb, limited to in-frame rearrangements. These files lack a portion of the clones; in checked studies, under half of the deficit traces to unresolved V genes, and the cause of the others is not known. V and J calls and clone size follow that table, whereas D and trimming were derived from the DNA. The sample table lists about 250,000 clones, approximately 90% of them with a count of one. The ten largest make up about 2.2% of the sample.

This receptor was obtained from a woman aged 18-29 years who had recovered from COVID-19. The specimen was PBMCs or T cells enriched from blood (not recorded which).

The nucleotide sequence reads as follows: TGTGCCAGTAGTATACAAGCCCGACGGGGACAGGGGCATCAGCCCCAGCATTTT. It translates as CASSIQARRGQGHQPQHF. The chain is assembled from TRBV19 and TRBJ1-5, and TRBD1 aligns with 10 junction nucleotides. Its CDR3 holds 18 amino acids, cysteine through phenylalanine. The DNA shown is the 54-base CDR3, in frame from base 1. Relative to germline, V is missing 2 bases and J is missing 5 bases, with 12 bases of the junction outside any gene match. CDR1 and CDR2 (LNHDA, SQIVND) derive from the germline V gene (reference sequence).